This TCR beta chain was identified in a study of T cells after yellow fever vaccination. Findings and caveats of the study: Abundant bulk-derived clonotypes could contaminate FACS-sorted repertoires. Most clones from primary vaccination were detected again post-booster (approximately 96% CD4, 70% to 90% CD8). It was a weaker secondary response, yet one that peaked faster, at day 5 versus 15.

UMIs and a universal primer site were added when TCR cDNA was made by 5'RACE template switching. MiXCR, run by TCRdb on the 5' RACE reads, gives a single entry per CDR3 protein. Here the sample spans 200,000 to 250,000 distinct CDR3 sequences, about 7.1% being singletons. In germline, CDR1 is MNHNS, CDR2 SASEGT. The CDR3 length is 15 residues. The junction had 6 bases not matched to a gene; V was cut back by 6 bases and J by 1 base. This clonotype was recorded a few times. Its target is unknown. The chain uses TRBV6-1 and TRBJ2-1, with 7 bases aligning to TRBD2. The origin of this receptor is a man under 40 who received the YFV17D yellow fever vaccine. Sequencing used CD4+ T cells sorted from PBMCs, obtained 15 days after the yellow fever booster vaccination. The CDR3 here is CASRTSGASYNEQFF. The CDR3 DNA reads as TGTGCCAGCAGAACCAGCGGGGCTTCCTACAATGAGCAGTTCTTC.